This T cell receptor (beta chain) was captured by sequencing in a study of shared clonotypes between healthy human individuals. The V and J ends lost 6 bases and 8 bases, in that order; junction bases with no gene match: 9. The CDR3 has 15 residues. Per germline, CDR1 SNHLY and CDR2 FYNNEI. Overall study results and limits: There were few donors, and this limited the genetic and exposure-history diversity represented.

Here immunoSEQ multiplex PCR was the method, and the copy in TCRdb shows in-frame clones only, minus some. This table has hundreds of thousands of clones, roughly 96% appearing once. Points on this clone: Its matching antigen is unknown.

The rearrangement uses TRBV2 and TRBJ2-1, with 11 bases lining up with TRBD1. This clonotype was obtained from a man aged 25-45 years in good health. The sequenced material came from memory CD8+ T cells sorted from blood. Subset noted: CD45RO+ cells pooled with CCR7-negative TemRA cells. The CDR3 spells CASSPGQGALDEQFF. The CDR3, as DNA: TGTGCCAGCAGCCCCGGACAGGGGGCTTTGGATGAGCAGTTCTTC.